Following are 20 T cell receptor beta chains from one sample sequenced in a study of T cells in Graves' hyperthyroidism and ophthalmopathy. The TCR beta CDR3 regions underwent amplification using RNA transcripts as the source. Primed by the HTBI set, a first-round RT-PCR was run on the TCR CDR3. MiXCR, applied by TCRdb to the multiplex PCR reads, yields one record per CDR3 protein. The top ten hold around 7.8% of the sample, which has some 560,000 distinct CDR3 sequences, around 14% seen once. The source material was blood. These receptors came from a woman aged 25-40 years with Graves' hyperthyroidism.

V gene TRBV29-1 combines with J gene TRBJ2-3, with 8 bases that match TRBD2. The CDR3 has 14 amino acids. The germline V gene has CDR1 SQVTM and CDR2 ANQGSEA. V lost 6 bases and J lost 5; bases outside the gene matches: 10. Here the CDR3 reads CSVAPTGGGDTQYF. For the CDR3, the DNA is TGCAGCGTGGCCCCCACGGGAGGGGGAGATACGCAGTATTTT.

This sequence joins TRBV20-1 and TRBJ2-1; TRBD2 agrees at 9 bases. Germline loops: CDR1 DFQATT, CDR2 SNEGSKA (reference sequence). The junction had 10 bases not matched to a gene; V was cut back by 5 bases and J by 5 bases. The length of the CDR3 is 15 residues. The chain's CDR3 is CSARPTSGLHNEQFF. The CDR3 coding sequence is TGCAGTGCTCGCCCGACTAGCGGCCTCCACAATGAGCAGTTCTTC.

The chain is built from TRBV3-1 and TRBJ2-2; D is ambiguous. The CDR3 sequence is 16 residues long. Germline assignment: CDR1 LGHDT and CDR2 YNNKEL (reference sequence). The ends were cut back, 1 base at V and 5 bases at J, with 14 bases in the middle. As DNA, the CDR3 is TGTGCCAGCAGCCAAGCCCCCCCGTCTGCTACCGGGGAGCTGTTTTTT. Amino acids: CASSQAPPSATGELFF.

This clonotype showed up just a few times. The chain couples TRBV20-1 to TRBJ2-2; D is unresolved. The CDR3 sequence is 12 residues long. V was trimmed by 5 bases and J by 7 bases, leaving 11 bases between them. The germline V gene encodes CDR1 DFQATT and CDR2 SNEGSKA (reference sequence). DNA for the CDR3: TGCAGTGCTGGAGTGGTAGACGGGGAGCTGTTTTTT. It translates to CSAGVVDGELFF.

This clonotype was found many times. V is TRBV12-3 or TRBV12-4 and J is TRBJ2-1; no clear D. Trimming left V 7 bases short and J 5 bases short, with 21 bases between. The CDR3 has 16 residues. DNA for the CDR3: TGTGCCAGCACCATGTATGAGTGGTTCCGCAACAATGAGCAGTTCTTC. Translated: CASTMYEWFRNNEQFF.

This clonotype has just a few counts. DNA for the CDR3: TGTGCCAGCAGCTTAGAATCTAGCATTAATGAGCAGTTCTTC. Residues: CASSLESSINEQFF. This sequence joins TRBV7-9 and TRBJ2-1; possibly TRBD2 for D (5 bases). CDR1 is SEHNR and CDR2 is FQNEAQ in the germline V gene (reference sequence). This CDR3 is built from 14 residues. V shed 1 base and J shed 7 bases, with 11 bases lying between them.

This clonotype was picked up many times. The CDR3 protein is CASSLDRGLHNEQFF. The CDR3, as DNA: TGTGCCAGCAGCTTGGACAGGGGGTTGCACAATGAGCAGTTCTTC. V usage is TRBV7-2 and J usage is TRBJ2-1; TRBD1 matches at 10 bases. The V gene end was trimmed by 3 bases and the J gene end by 5 bases; junction bases not matched to a gene: 4. The CDR3 runs to 15 residues. Germline CDR1 reads SGHTA; CDR2 reads FQGNSA.

This clonotype was seen ten or more times. This rearrangement joins TRBV7-2 to TRBJ2-2; unclear D gene. The CDR3 has 16 residues. The germline V and J ends were trimmed by 5 bases and 3 bases, with 16 bases remaining between them. Germline CDR1 and CDR2: SGHTA and FQGNSA. The CDR3 spells CASSPAQPPDTGELFF. In nucleotides, the CDR3 is TGTGCCAGCAGCCCCGCGCAACCCCCCGACACCGGGGAGCTGTTTTTT.

Concerning this clonotype: A much bigger clone sits one base away, suggesting this may be a read error. CDR3 DNA: TGTACCAGTCGCTCCTTTACCTCGCAAGAGACCCAGTACTTC. Residues: CTSRSFTSQETQYF. The chain links TRBV28 to TRBJ2-5, with D uncertain. The CDR3 runs to 14 residues. Looked up from germline, CDR1 is MDHEN and CDR2 is SYDVKM.

The chain employs TRBV18 and TRBJ1-2; TRBD1 matches 9 bases. Trimming took 0 bases from V and 2 from J; bases not matched to a gene: 1. CDR1 KGHSH and CDR2 LQKENI come from the germline V gene. CDR3 length: 15 residues. The DNA of the CDR3 is TGTGCCAGCTCACCACCGGGACAGGGAAACTATGGCTACACCTTC. Its translation is CASSPPGQGNYGYTF.

Only a few counts were recorded for this clonotype. The rearrangement uses TRBV15 and TRBJ2-2, with D maybe TRBD1 (5 bases). Germline lookup yields CDR1 LNHNV and CDR2 YYDKDF (reference sequence). The CDR3 loop spans 14 amino acids. V lost 0 bases and J 5 bases, leaving 7 bases between the germline ends. Here the CDR3 DNA reads TGTGCCACCAGCAGAGACCGGACAACCGGGGAGCTGTTTTTT. Its translation: CATSRDRTTGELFF.

In this sample, this clonotype turned up many times. CDR3 bases: TGTGCCAGCAGTTACGGGACTAGCGGGAGGAGGTCCTACAATGAGCAGTTCTTC. Residues: CASSYGTSGRRSYNEQFF. V is TRBV6-5 and J is TRBJ2-1; 15 bases align to TRBD2. CDR1 and CDR2 (germline): MNHEY, SVGAGI. The CDR3 has 18 residues. Trimming at V came to 2 bases and at J to 1 base, leaving 3 bases not matched to a gene.

The rearrangement joins TRBV6-5 to TRBJ2-1; D gene ambiguous. The length of the CDR3 is 13 residues. V was clipped by 3 bases and J by 10 bases, with 13 bases between them. The germline CDR1 and CDR2 sequences are MNHEY and SVGAGI. The CDR3 loop is CASSYFSRKEQFF. CDR3 sequence (DNA): TGTGCCAGCAGTTATTTTAGCCGGAAGGAGCAGTTCTTC.

This clonotype was recorded at least ten times. The chain joins TRBV5-6 to TRBJ1-2; the D gene is possibly TRBD1 (5 bases). CDR3 length: 15 residues. The germline V gene has CDR1 SGHDT and CDR2 YYEEEE. V lost 0 bases and J 3 bases, leaving 12 bases between the germline ends. The CDR3 here is CASSLAGHADYGYTF. CDR3 sequence (DNA): TGTGCCAGCAGCTTGGCCGGACATGCTGACTATGGCTACACCTTC. Full variable domain (outside the CDR3, taken from reference TRBV5-6 and TRBJ1-2): DAGVTQSPTHLIKTRGQQVTLRCSPKSGHDTVSWYQQALGQGPQFIFQYYEEEERQRGNFPDRFSGHQFPNYSSELNVNALLLGDSALYLCASSLAGHADYGYTFGSGTRLTVV.

Many counts were recorded for this clonotype. The chain is built from TRBV3-1 and TRBJ2-3, with TRBD2 matching over 11 bases. The CDR3 spans 17 residues. Germline trimming cut 2 bases from V and 4 bases from J; bases unmatched to any gene: 8. CDR1 and CDR2 from the germline V gene are LGHDT and YNNKEL (reference sequence). CDR3 region: CASSQTTSGRLADTQYF. The DNA for the CDR3 is TGTGCCAGCAGCCAAACAACTAGCGGGAGATTGGCAGATACGCAGTATTTT.

The V and J genes are TRBV7-9 and TRBJ2-2; tentative D call: TRBD2 (6 bases). The CDR3 consists of 17 residues. V lost 5 bases, J lost 6 bases, and 22 bases lay in between. Germline lookup yields CDR1 SEHNR and CDR2 FQNEAQ (reference sequence). The CDR3 DNA sequence: TGTGCCAGCAGCCCCCAGGCGACTAGTGAGAGATCCGGGGAGCTGTTTTTT. This translates into CASSPQATSERSGELFF. The variable domain in full, with the rest retrieved from reference TRBV7-9 and TRBJ2-2, is DTGVSQNPRHKITKRGQNVTFRCDPISEHNRLYWYRQTLGQGPEFLTYFQNEAQLEKSRLLSDRFSAERPKGSFSTLEIQRTEQGDSAMYLCASSPQATSERSGELFFGEGSRLTVL.

In its sample, this clonotype was seen many times. CDR3 amino acids: CASSPWTGIGNEKLFF. The CDR3 DNA reads as TGTGCCAGCAGCCCTTGGACAGGGATCGGTAATGAAAAACTGTTTTTT. V and J are TRBV7-9 and TRBJ1-4; 8 bases are shared with TRBD1. Trimming cost V 5 bases and J 4 bases; bases outside gene matches: 9. CDR1 and CDR2 (germline): SEHNR, FQNEAQ (reference sequence). This CDR3 is built from 16 residues.

This clonotype has ten or more counts. CDR3 amino acids: CASSESTGFNEKLFF. The CDR3 coding sequence is TGTGCCAGCAGTGAATCTACGGGATTTAATGAAAAACTGTTTTTT. The chain couples TRBV2 to TRBJ1-4; no firm D call. Germline CDR1 is SNHLY and CDR2 is FYNNEI. CDR3 length equals 15 residues. V lost 2 bases to trimming and J lost 4 bases, with 11 bases between them.

This clonotype has at least ten counts. This chain connects TRBV20-1 to TRBJ2-3; no definite D call. The V gene's germline CDR1 is DFQATT and CDR2 SNEGSKA (reference sequence). The CDR3 length is 11 residues. The V and J ends lost 6 bases and 4 bases respectively, with 8 bases between them. The CDR3 loop reads CSATYPDTQYF. The CDR3 DNA follows: TGCAGTGCGACATATCCAGATACGCAGTATTTT.

This rearrangement joins TRBV20-1 to TRBJ2-3; D unresolved. The V end was cut by 0 bases, the J end by 1 base, with 11 bases between. Germline V lookup: CDR1 DFQATT, CDR2 SNEGSKA (reference sequence). CDR3 size: 15 residues. The CDR3 bases are TGCAGTGCTAGAGATGCGAACCGGGGCACAGATACGCAGTATTTT. Residues: CSARDANRGTDTQYF.